The 24 T cell receptor beta chains below come from one sample, sequenced in a study of cytomegalovirus exposure and HLA in healthy donors. Both 60 Vbeta primers and 13 Jbeta primers went into the PCR. Repertoires were generated with immunoSEQ multiplex PCR, while TCRdb's copy carries only in-frame clones and drops some. Of 190,000 or so clones listed, roughly 80% are singletons. The sample consisted of PBMCs. These receptors all stem from a man aged 50 to 60 in good health and CMV-seronegative.

V usage is TRBV9 and J usage is TRBJ2-1, with TRBD2 matching 7 bases. The CDR3 extends over 15 amino acids. With 4 bases clipped from V and 0 bases from J, the junction kept 4 bases outside the gene matches. CDR1 and CDR2 (germline): SGDLS, YYNGEE. The CDR3 DNA follows: TGTGCCAGCAGCCCCAGCGGGAACTCCTACAATGAGCAGTTCTTC. Translation gives CASSPSGNSYNEQFF.

The genes are TRBV10-3 and TRBJ2-5; 7 positions agree with TRBD1. This CDR3 spans 12 amino acids. In germline, CDR1 is ENHRY, CDR2 SYGVKD. Germline trimming cut 8 bases from V and 5 bases from J; bases unmatched to any gene: 5. The CDR3 bases are TGTGCCATCGCAACAGGGGTGGAGACCCAGTACTTC. Protein product: CAIATGVETQYF.

This chain joins TRBV11-2 and TRBJ2-1; weak D call: TRBD2 (7 bases). The CDR3 has 15 residues. Trimming removed 0 bases from V and 6 bases from J, with 12 bases in between. The V gene's germline CDR1 is SGHAT and CDR2 FQNNGV. This CDR3 reads CASSLDAGAANEQFF. CDR3 bases: TGTGCCAGCAGCTTAGATGCGGGGGCCGCCAATGAGCAGTTCTTC.

The CDR3 sequence is CSARDRPTGELFF. In DNA, the CDR3 is TGCAGCGCCCGGGACAGACCCACCGGGGAGCTGTTTTTT. V is TRBV29-1 and J is TRBJ2-2, with 7 bases identical to TRBD1. Trimming cost V 7 bases and J 4 bases; bases outside gene matches: 6. Germline V gene lookup returns CDR1 SQVTM and CDR2 ANQGSEA. CDR3 length: 13 amino acids.

This clone has a single count. V is TRBV19 and J is TRBJ2-1; maybe TRBD2 (6 bases). The germline V and J ends were trimmed by 3 bases and 3 bases, with 15 bases remaining between them. The CDR3 covers 16 residues. The germline V gene encodes CDR1 LNHDA and CDR2 SQIVND (reference sequence). DNA for the CDR3: TGTGCCAGTAGTATTGAGACCCGCGGGGTCTACAATGAGCAGTTCTTC. Protein sequence: CASSIETRGVYNEQFF.

The V call is TRBV5-1, the J call TRBJ2-5; 13 bases map to TRBD2. The CDR3 loop spans 15 amino acids. V gave up 6 bases and J gave up 4 bases; unmatched junction bases: 6. Germline lookup yields CDR1 SGHRS and CDR2 YFSETQ. The DNA of the CDR3 is TGCGCCAGCACCCTGACTAGCGGGGGGCGAGAGACCCAGTACTTC. Protein: CASTLTSGGRETQYF.

The rearrangement uses TRBV6-5 and TRBJ1-6; D gene ambiguous. The CDR3 spans 13 residues. The ends were cut back, 6 bases at V and 8 bases at J, with 11 bases in the middle. Germline V gene sequence: CDR1 MNHEY, CDR2 SVGAGI. The DNA of the CDR3 is TGTGCCAGCAGCCCCCTCCGAGATTCACCCCTCCACTTT. It is translated as CASSPLRDSPLHF.

The chain combines TRBV19 with TRBJ1-1, with D possibly being TRBD1 (6 bases). The CDR3 sequence is 15 residues long. Germline V CDR1 and CDR2: LNHDA, SQIVND (reference sequence). The V end lost 5 bases, the J end lost 4 bases, and 17 bases lay between the germline ends. CDR3 in amino acids: CASSPSGGGITEAFF. The CDR3 bases are TGTGCCAGTAGTCCCAGTGGGGGCGGAATCACTGAAGCTTTCTTT.

The J gene is TRBJ1-5, the V gene TRBV4-3; TRBD1 matches at 7 bases. The germline V gene encodes CDR1 LGHNA and CDR2 YSLEER. This CDR3 has 18 residues. V shed 0 bases, J shed 0 bases, and the junction held 8 bases outside the gene matches. CDR3 bases: TGCGCCAGCAGCCAAGATCTACAGGGGAGGTATAGCAATCAGCCCCAGCATTTT. Amino acids: CASSQDLQGRYSNQPQHF.

This clone was detected a few times. The same CDR3 also results from other DNA sequences found in this sample. The chain has TRBV18 and TRBJ2-5; TRBD2 might be the D (6 bases). The CDR3 covers 13 residues. V was pared by 3 bases and J by 2 bases, with 7 bases between. CDR1 is KGHSH and CDR2 is LQKENI in the germline V gene. The CDR3 DNA is TGTGCCAGCTCACCGGGACTGCAAGAGACCCAGTACTTC. This encodes CASSPGLQETQYF.

The chain carries TRBV7-2 and TRBJ2-7, with 10 bases matching TRBD1. The CDR3 sequence is 15 residues long. After removal of 2 bases from V and 4 bases from J, the junction contained 5 bases not matched to a gene. CDR1 and CDR2 (germline): SGHTA, FQGNSA. DNA for the CDR3: TGTGCCAGCAGCTTATTGAGGACAGGGGGTTACGAGCAGTACTTC. Residues: CASSLLRTGGYEQYF.

The gene calls are TRBV10-3 and TRBJ2-3; tentative D call: TRBD1 (5 bases). CDR3 length: 12 residues. Germline loops: CDR1 ENHRY, CDR2 SYGVKD. Deletions cut 3 bases from V and 8 bases from J, with 9 bases between. The CDR3 here is CAISEGHGTQYF. The CDR3 DNA sequence: TGTGCCATCAGTGAAGGACACGGTACGCAGTATTTT.

The rearrangement joins TRBV5-4 to TRBJ2-7, with 11 bases lining up with TRBD2. Germline V gene sequence: CDR1 SGHNT, CDR2 YYREEE (reference sequence). The CDR3 consists of 15 residues. V lost 4 bases and J lost 2; bases outside the gene matches: 5. The CDR3 here is CASSMQLAGAYEQYF. The CDR3 nucleotides read TGTGCCAGCAGCATGCAACTAGCGGGAGCCTACGAGCAGTACTTC.

The V gene is TRBV30, the J gene TRBJ2-7; D not resolved. Trimming stripped 7 bases from V and 5 bases from J, with 12 bases between. The germline V gene has CDR1 GTSNPN and CDR2 SVGIG (reference sequence). The CDR3 is 11 residues long. The CDR3 DNA reads as TGTGCCTCGATAGACGGAGACGAGCAGTACTTC. Translating gives CASIDGDEQYF.

The chain couples TRBV18 to TRBJ2-1; 11 bases match TRBD1. This CDR3 spans 16 amino acids. With 4 bases clipped from V and 5 bases from J, the junction kept 7 bases outside the gene matches. Per the germline V gene, CDR1 is KGHSH and CDR2 is LQKENI. The CDR3 nucleotides are TGTGCCAGCTCACTGCGGACAGGGGGCGTCCACAATGAGCAGTTCTTC. It is translated as CASSLRTGGVHNEQFF.

V usage is TRBV19 and J usage is TRBJ1-5; unclear D gene. The V gene lost 3 bases and the J gene lost 3 bases, with 9 bases spanning the gap. Germline loops: CDR1 LNHDA, CDR2 SQIVND (reference sequence). The CDR3 loop spans 14 amino acids. The CDR3 reads CASSIPRNNQPQHF. The CDR3 nucleotides read TGTGCCAGTAGTATCCCCAGGAACAATCAGCCCCAGCATTTT.

This clone occurred a few times. The chain is built from TRBV5-1 and TRBJ1-1; D gene unclear. Trimming left V 6 bases short and J 5 bases short, with 20 bases between. The CDR3 covers 15 residues. Looked up from germline, CDR1 is SGHRS and CDR2 is YFSETQ. CDR3 sequence (DNA): TGCGCCAGCACCGGGGAGGGTCCCCGGGGAACTGAAGCTTTCTTT. The encoded protein is CASTGEGPRGTEAFF.

V and J are TRBV29-1 and TRBJ2-7, with D uncertain. The V and J ends lost 6 bases and 2 bases respectively, with 23 bases between them. The germline CDR1 and CDR2 sequences are SQVTM and ANQGSEA. The CDR3 consists of 16 residues. In DNA form, the CDR3 reads TGCAGCGTATCTCCTAATGGGCAGAGAGAACCCTACGAGCAGTACTTC. As protein: CSVSPNGQREPYEQYF.

The genes are TRBV5-1 and TRBJ1-6; D is perhaps TRBD1 (5 bases). The CDR3 loop spans 15 amino acids. V was trimmed by 1 base and J by 10 bases, leaving 15 bases between them. The germline V gene encodes CDR1 SGHRS and CDR2 YFSETQ. CDR3 DNA sequence: TGCGCCAGCAGCTTGAATGTTGTGGGGGGGTCACCCCTCCACTTT. It yields the protein CASSLNVVGGSPLHF.

This chain links TRBV7-3 with TRBJ1-1; D is undetermined. V dropped 2 bases and J dropped 1 base, with 5 bases sitting between them. Germline loops: CDR1 SGHTA, CDR2 FQGTGA. This CDR3 contains 13 residues. In nucleotides, the CDR3 is TGTGCCAGCAGCTTATCCCGGAACACTGAAGCTTTCTTT. Protein: CASSLSRNTEAFF.

This chain connects TRBV7-2 to TRBJ1-1; D remains ambiguous. Deletions cut 2 bases from V and 7 bases from J, with 11 bases between. The CDR3 is 13 amino acids. Germline V lookup: CDR1 SGHTA, CDR2 FQGNSA. CDR3: CASSLRRDFEAFF. For the CDR3, the DNA is TGTGCCAGCAGCTTAAGGAGGGATTTTGAAGCTTTCTTT.

V gene TRBV7-9 combines with J gene TRBJ1-1, with D uncertain. CDR1 and CDR2 (germline): SEHNR, FQNEAQ (reference sequence). The V end lost 4 bases, the J end lost 1 base, and 7 bases lay between the germline ends. The CDR3 covers 13 residues. DNA of the CDR3: TGTGCCAGCAGCTCACGGGAGAACACTGAAGCTTTCTTT. Translating gives CASSSRENTEAFF.

The chain is built from TRBV6-6 and TRBJ2-7, with TRBD1 as a possible D gene (5 bases). The germline CDR1 and CDR2 sequences are MNHNY and SVGAGI (reference sequence). The CDR3 loop spans 14 amino acids. V was trimmed by 7 bases and J by 7 bases, leaving 20 bases between them. The CDR3 region has the DNA TGTGCCAGCACTAAGGGTCAGGGTCTATGGGAGCAGTACTTC. It encodes CASTKGQGLWEQYF.

This clone has just a few counts. V gene TRBV5-4 combines with J gene TRBJ1-5; 10 bases align to TRBD1. There are 15 residues in the CDR3. Germline V lookup: CDR1 SGHNT, CDR2 YYREEE (reference sequence). V was pared by 4 bases and J by 6 bases, with 7 bases of the junction left unmatched. DNA for the CDR3: TGTGCCAGCAGCCTAGGACAGGGGGAAGGTCAGCCCCAGCATTTT. The encoded protein is CASSLGQGEGQPQHF. Full variable domain (rest looked up from reference TRBV5-4 and TRBJ1-5): ETGVTQSPTHLIKTRGQQVTLRCSSQSGHNTVSWYQQALGQGPQFIFQYYREEENGRGNFPPRFSGLQFPNYSSELNVNALELDDSALYLCASSLGQGEGQPQHFGDGTRLSIL.